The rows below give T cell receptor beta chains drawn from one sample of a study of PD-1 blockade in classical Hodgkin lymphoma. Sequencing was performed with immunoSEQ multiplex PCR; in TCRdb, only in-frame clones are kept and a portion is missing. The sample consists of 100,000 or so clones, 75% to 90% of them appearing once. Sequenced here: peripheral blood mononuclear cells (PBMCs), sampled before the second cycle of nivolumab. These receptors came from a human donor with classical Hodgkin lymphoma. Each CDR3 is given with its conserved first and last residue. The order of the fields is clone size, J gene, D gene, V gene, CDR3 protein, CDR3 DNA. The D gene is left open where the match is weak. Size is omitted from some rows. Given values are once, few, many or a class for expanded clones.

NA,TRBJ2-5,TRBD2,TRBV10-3,CAIRPGLAEETQYF,TGTGCCATCAGACCGGGACTAGCGGAAGAGACCCAGTACTTC
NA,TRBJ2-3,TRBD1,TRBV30,CAWSEAGGQLHTDTQYF,TGTGCCTGGAGTGAAGCAGGGGGACAGCTTCACACAGATACGCAGTATTTT
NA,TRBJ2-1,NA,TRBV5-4,CASSFPIGVGDEQFF,TGTGCCAGCAGCTTTCCCATAGGAGTCGGAGATGAGCAGTTCTTC
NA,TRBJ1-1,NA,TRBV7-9,CASRGGPSDLNTEAFF,TGTGCCAGCAGAGGGGGACCGAGCGACTTGAACACTGAAGCTTTCTTT
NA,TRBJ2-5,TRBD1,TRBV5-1,CASSFTPGQQETQYF,TGCGCCAGCAGCTTTACCCCGGGACAGCAAGAGACCCAGTACTTC
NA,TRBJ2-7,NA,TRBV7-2,CASSLRSFSTYEQYF,TGTGCCAGCAGCTTAAGGTCGTTCAGCACCTACGAGCAGTACTTC
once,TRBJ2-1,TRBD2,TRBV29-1,CSVEGRSGGATYNEQFF,TGCAGCGTTGAAGGCCGTAGCGGGGGGGCAACCTACAATGAGCAGTTCTTC
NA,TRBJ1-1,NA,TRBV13,CASSSIPEAFF,TGTGCCAGCAGCTCAATACCTGAAGCTTTCTTT
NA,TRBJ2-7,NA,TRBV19,CASSIGRGLYEQYF,TGTGCCAGTAGTATCGGTAGAGGTTTGTACGAGCAGTACTTC
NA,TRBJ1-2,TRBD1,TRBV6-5,CASSPLGQGHGYTF,TGTGCCAGCAGTCCCCTCGGACAGGGGCATGGCTACACCTTC
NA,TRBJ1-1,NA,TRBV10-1,CAARHTEAFF,TGCGCCGCCCGTCACACTGAAGCTTTCTTT